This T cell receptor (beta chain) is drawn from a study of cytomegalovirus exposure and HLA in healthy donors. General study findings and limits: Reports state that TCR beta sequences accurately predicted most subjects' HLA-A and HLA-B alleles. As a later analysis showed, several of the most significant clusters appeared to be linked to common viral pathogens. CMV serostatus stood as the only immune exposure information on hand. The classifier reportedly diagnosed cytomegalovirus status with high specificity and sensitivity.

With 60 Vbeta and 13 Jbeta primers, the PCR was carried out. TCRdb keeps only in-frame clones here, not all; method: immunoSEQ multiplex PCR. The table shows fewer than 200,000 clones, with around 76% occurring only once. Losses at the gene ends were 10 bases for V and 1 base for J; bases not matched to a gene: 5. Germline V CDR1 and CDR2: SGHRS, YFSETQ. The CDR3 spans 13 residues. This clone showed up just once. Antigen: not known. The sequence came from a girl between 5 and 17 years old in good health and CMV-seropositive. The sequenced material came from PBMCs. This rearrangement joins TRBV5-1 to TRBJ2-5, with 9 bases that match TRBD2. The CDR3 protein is CAGSGSPQETQYF. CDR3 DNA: TGCGCCGGTAGCGGGAGCCCCCAAGAGACCCAGTACTTC.